Each of the 30 T cell receptor beta chains below was sequenced from the same sample in a study of beta chain features in type 1 diabetes. General study points: All four CD4+ subsets of Type 1 diabetes patients contained TCRB CDR3s that were moderately but significantly shorter.

Expressed TCRB transcripts were sequenced after all isolated RNA was converted to cDNA. Here immunoSEQ multiplex PCR was the method, and the copy in TCRdb shows in-frame clones only, minus some. The sample records 280,000 or so clones, about 15% being singletons. These receptors' antigens are unknown. Sequencing was carried out using naive CD4+ T cells from blood. These receptors were obtained from a man aged 18-30 years with type 1 diabetes.

Of note for this clone: A read error may account for a junction end that differs from germline. The chain couples TRBV27 to TRBJ2-7; 9 bases align to TRBD1. This CDR3 has 15 residues. Germline V gene sequence: CDR1 MNHEY, CDR2 SMNVEV (reference sequence). The chain's CDR3 is CATPNPGTGSCEQYF. Written as DNA, the CDR3 is TGTGCCACTCCTAACCCCGGGACAGGGTCCTGCGAGCAGTACTTC.

The CDR3 DNA is TGTGCCAGCAGCCCCTATGGAGAGACCCAGTACTTC. Protein sequence: CASSPYGETQYF. The chain employs TRBV2 and TRBJ2-5; D gene unclear. The CDR3 has 12 amino acids. The germline V and J ends were trimmed by 6 bases and 4 bases, with 9 bases remaining between them. Per germline, CDR1 SNHLY and CDR2 FYNNEI.

V and J are TRBV18 and TRBJ1-5, with TRBD1 matching over 9 bases. The trim removed 2 bases at V and 6 bases at J, leaving 2 bases unmatched. The CDR3 consists of 14 residues. Germline CDR1 and CDR2: KGHSH and LQKENI. The CDR3 reads CASSPGTGIQPQHF. Here the CDR3 DNA reads TGTGCCAGCTCACCAGGGACAGGGATTCAGCCCCAGCATTTT. The full variable domain, rest sourced from reference TRBV18 and TRBJ1-5, is NAGVMQNPRHLVRRRGQEARLRCSPMKGHSHVYWYRQLPEEGLKFMVYLQKENIIDESGMPKERFSAEFPKEGPSILRIQQVVRGDSAAYFCASSPGTGIQPQHFGDGTRLSIL.

V usage is TRBV9 and J usage is TRBJ2-3, with D perhaps TRBD2 (6 bases). Deletions cut 4 bases from V and 5 bases from J, with 14 bases between. Per germline, CDR1 SGDLS and CDR2 YYNGEE. This CDR3 spans 14 amino acids. CDR3 protein: CASSYSGVGDTQYF. DNA for the CDR3: TGTGCCAGCAGCTACTCGGGGGTAGGAGATACGCAGTATTTT.

This clone was picked up a small number of times. V usage is TRBV18 and J usage is TRBJ2-1; 12 bases are a match to TRBD2. Germline values: CDR1 KGHSH, CDR2 LQKENI. V gave up 3 bases and J gave up 8 bases; unmatched junction bases: 2. The CDR3 is made up of 14 amino acids. The CDR3 DNA reads as TGTGCCAGCTCACCCCGACTAGCGGGGGATGAGCAGTTCTTC. Its translation: CASSPRLAGDEQFF.

The chain couples TRBV14 to TRBJ1-3; D is possibly TRBD1 (6 bases). This CDR3 has 16 residues. Trimming left V 2 bases short and J 0 bases short, with 11 bases between. The germline V gene has CDR1 SGHDN and CDR2 FVKESK. In DNA form, the CDR3 reads TGTGCCAGCAGCCAATATACAGGGACCTCTGGAAACACCATATATTTT. Its protein product is CASSQYTGTSGNTIYF.

V gene TRBV7-2 combines with J gene TRBJ2-5, with a possible D match to TRBD2 (5 bases). Germline lookup yields CDR1 SGHTA and CDR2 FQGNSA. The CDR3 loop spans 12 amino acids. V dropped 4 bases and J dropped 7 bases, with 10 bases sitting between them. The CDR3 region is CASSSPGGTQYF. In nucleotides, the CDR3 is TGTGCCAGCAGCTCTCCCGGAGGGACCCAGTACTTC.

The chain has TRBV4-1 and TRBJ2-7; TRBD2 matches 7 bases. From germline, CDR1 is MGHRA and CDR2 YSYEKL. J lost 2 bases, V lost 5 bases, and 9 bases had no gene match. This CDR3 comprises 15 residues. CDR3 bases: TGCGCCAGCAGCGTAGGAATGGGGGGGGCCTACGAGCAGTACTTC. This codes for CASSVGMGGAYEQYF.

The V and J genes are TRBV7-2 and TRBJ2-7, with D perhaps TRBD1 (7 bases). The germline CDR1 and CDR2 sequences are SGHTA and FQGNSA. This CDR3 is built from 15 residues. Deletions cut 5 bases from V and 2 bases from J, with 16 bases between. Here the CDR3 reads CASSPAGQRTYEQYF. CDR3 DNA: TGTGCCAGCAGCCCCGCGGGACAGAGAACCTACGAGCAGTACTTC.

In this sample, this clone turned up a few times. V gene TRBV7-9 combines with J gene TRBJ1-1, with 9 bases identical to TRBD1. Trimming cost V 0 bases and J 9 bases; bases outside gene matches: 8. Germline V lookup: CDR1 SEHNR, CDR2 FQNEAQ (reference sequence). CDR3 size: 15 residues. The CDR3 is CASSLARGQGAQAFF. The CDR3 bases are TGTGCCAGCAGCTTAGCGCGGGGACAGGGAGCACAAGCTTTCTTT.

This clone was observed a few times. The V call is TRBV18, the J call TRBJ2-5; D is possibly TRBD2 (5 bases). Germline V gene lookup returns CDR1 KGHSH and CDR2 LQKENI. The length of the CDR3 is 15 residues. Trimming took 2 bases from V and 5 from J, leaving 15 bases between them. CDR3 protein: CASSPSGQTGETQYF. CDR3 nucleotides: TGTGCCAGCTCACCAAGCGGCCAGACCGGGGAGACCCAGTACTTC.

The chain recombines TRBV19 with TRBJ2-1; TRBD2 matches at 7 bases. CDR3 size: 14 residues. The J segment lost 4 bases and the V segment lost 3 bases, leaving 3 bases of the junction unmatched. The germline CDR1 and CDR2 sequences are LNHDA and SQIVND (reference sequence). The CDR3 DNA sequence: TGTGCCAGTAGTATTGCGGGGGAGTACAATGAGCAGTTCTTC. Translating gives CASSIAGEYNEQFF.

This clone was counted a few times. J is TRBJ1-1 and V is TRBV28; D is unclear. Trimming pared 9 bases from V and 5 bases from J, leaving 19 bases between. The CDR3 spans 14 residues. Per germline, CDR1 MDHEN and CDR2 SYDVKM. Here the CDR3 DNA reads TGTGCCAGTGGGCCCCCAAGGAAGTGGACTGAAGCTTTCTTT. Protein product: CASGPPRKWTEAFF.

This clone has just a few counts. The V and J genes are TRBV19 and TRBJ2-7; the D gene is possibly TRBD2 (6 bases). The ends were cut back, 0 bases at V and 4 bases at J, with 13 bases in the middle. CDR3 length: 15 residues. The germline CDR1 and CDR2 sequences are LNHDA and SQIVND (reference sequence). The CDR3 region has the DNA TGTGCCAGTAGTATAGATCTATTGGGAGGTTACGAGCAGTACTTC. Protein product: CASSIDLLGGYEQYF.

This clone was found a few times. V usage is TRBV7-2 and J usage is TRBJ2-7; D possibly corresponds to TRBD2 (6 bases). The V and J ends lost 5 bases and 3 bases respectively, with 17 bases between them. The CDR3 consists of 15 residues. Germline CDR1 is SGHTA and CDR2 is FQGNSA. CDR3 bases: TGTGCCAGCAGCCTGGTATTGGGTAGCGGCTACGAGCAGTACTTC. Protein: CASSLVLGSGYEQYF.

The sample holds a few counts of this clone. The chain combines TRBV5-1 with TRBJ1-4; D is unclear. Germline CDR1 is SGHRS and CDR2 is YFSETQ. This CDR3 has 15 residues. The V and J ends lost 0 bases and 4 bases respectively, with 10 bases between them. This chain's CDR3 is CASSLDVLRNEKLFF. The CDR3 DNA follows: TGCGCCAGCAGCTTGGATGTCCTCCGTAATGAAAAACTGTTTTTT. Using reference TRBV5-1 and TRBJ1-4 for the parts outside the CDR3, the full variable domain is KAGVTQTPRYLIKTRGQQVTLSCSPISGHRSVSWYQQTPGQGLQFLFEYFSETQRNKGNFPGRFSGRQFSNSRSEMNVSTLELGDSALYLCASSLDVLRNEKLFFGSGTQLSVL.

J is TRBJ1-2 and V is TRBV4-3; D ambiguous. With 0 bases removed from V and 7 bases from J, the gap between germline ends came to 12 bases. CDR1 is LGHNA, CDR2 YSLEER, per germline. This CDR3 has 14 amino acids. The CDR3 region is CASSQEPGTGGYTF. The CDR3 DNA follows: TGCGCCAGCAGCCAAGAGCCGGGAACTGGTGGCTACACCTTC.

The chain combines TRBV5-1 with TRBJ1-1, with D perhaps TRBD1 (6 bases). The CDR3 runs 15 residues. Germline V gene sequence: CDR1 SGHRS, CDR2 YFSETQ. Trimming took 0 bases from V and 7 from J, leaving 16 bases between them. The CDR3 bases are TGCGCCAGCAGCTTGGATGGCAGGGGAGTTGATGAAGCTTTCTTT. Protein sequence: CASSLDGRGVDEAFF.

V usage is TRBV4-3 and J usage is TRBJ1-4; TRBD1 is a possible D gene (5 bases). Germline CDR1 LGHNA, CDR2 YSLEER. The V gene lost 1 base and the J gene lost 8 bases, with 17 bases spanning the gap. The CDR3 covers 16 residues. The CDR3 nucleotides read TGCGCCAGCAGCCAAGTTCCAGGACAAGGCAGGGAAAAACTGTTTTTT. This codes for CASSQVPGQGREKLFF.

The CDR3 reads CASSFSGGGQETQYF. CDR3 nucleotide sequence: TGTGCCAGCAGCTTTAGCGGGGGCGGCCAAGAGACCCAGTACTTC. The chain links TRBV5-6 to TRBJ2-5; 9 nucleotides align to TRBD2. Per the germline V gene, CDR1 is SGHDT and CDR2 is YYEEEE. The V gene end was trimmed by 2 bases and the J gene end by 1 base; junction bases not matched to a gene: 3. The CDR3 extends over 15 amino acids.

The table lists this clone with a few counts. This chain joins TRBV9 and TRBJ1-2; 9 positions agree with TRBD1. The length of the CDR3 is 14 residues. Germline CDR1 and CDR2: SGDLS and YYNGEE. V lost 4 bases and J lost 5; bases outside the gene matches: 6. CDR3 sequence reads: CASSPAGTGYGYTF. For the CDR3, the DNA is TGTGCCAGCAGCCCGGCTGGGACAGGGTATGGCTACACCTTC. The full variable domain, its missing parts supplied by reference TRBV9 and TRBJ1-2, is DSGVTQTPKHLITATGQRVTLRCSPRSGDLSVYWYQQSLDQGLQFLIQYYNGEERAKGNILERFSAQQFPDLHSELNLSSLELGDSALYFCASSPAGTGYGYTFGSGTRLTVV.

In its sample, this clone was seen a few times. This chain links TRBV30 with TRBJ1-1; no definite D call. With 3 bases removed from V and 1 base from J, the gap between germline ends came to 12 bases. Germline V CDR1 and CDR2: GTSNPN, SVGIG (reference sequence). This CDR3 spans 14 amino acids. The CDR3 DNA follows: TGTGCCTGGAGGGTAATCCGGGGGAACACTGAAGCTTTCTTT. Its translation: CAWRVIRGNTEAFF.

CDR3 protein: CASRASQETQYF. CDR3 bases: TGTGCCAGCAGGGCCTCACAAGAGACCCAGTACTTC. The gene calls are TRBV28 and TRBJ2-5; no firm D call. The CDR3 covers 12 residues. V was pared by 6 bases and J by 2 bases, with 7 bases between. Germline lookup yields CDR1 MDHEN and CDR2 SYDVKM.

V usage is TRBV9 and J usage is TRBJ2-3; the match to TRBD2 covers 9 bases. The length of the CDR3 is 15 residues. Germline assignment: CDR1 SGDLS and CDR2 YYNGEE. The ends lost 4 bases at V and 11 bases at J; junction bases unmatched: 14. The CDR3 loop is CASSQTAGGPWGQYF. The CDR3 coding sequence is TGTGCCAGCAGCCAGACGGCGGGAGGGCCCTGGGGGCAGTATTTT.

Only a few counts were recorded for this clone. This chain connects TRBV30 to TRBJ2-3, with a possible D match to TRBD1 (5 bases). Germline lookup yields CDR1 GTSNPN and CDR2 SVGIG (reference sequence). The ends were cut back, 2 bases at V and 8 bases at J, with 14 bases in the middle. The length of the CDR3 is 13 residues. The CDR3 is CAWSRGMSGTQYF. CDR3 coding DNA: TGTGCCTGGAGTAGGGGAATGAGTGGTACGCAGTATTTT.

The chain carries TRBV5-6 and TRBJ2-5; 12 bases match TRBD2. Germline V lookup: CDR1 SGHDT, CDR2 YYEEEE. The CDR3 sequence is 18 residues long. Trimming removed 4 bases from V and 5 bases from J; junction bases left unmatched: 15. CDR3 in DNA: TGTGCCAGCAGCACCCCACCGGGACTAGCGGGCTTGGGGGAGACCCAGTACTTC. Protein sequence: CASSTPPGLAGLGETQYF. The full variable domain, rest sourced from reference TRBV5-6 and TRBJ2-5, is DAGVTQSPTHLIKTRGQQVTLRCSPKSGHDTVSWYQQALGQGPQFIFQYYEEEERQRGNFPDRFSGHQFPNYSSELNVNALLLGDSALYLCASSTPPGLAGLGETQYFGPGTRLLVL.

This clone was observed a few times. The rearrangement joins TRBV7-6 to TRBJ1-5, with 7 bases aligning to TRBD1. Germline values: CDR1 SGHVS, CDR2 FNYEAQ. The CDR3 has 13 residues. Trimming removed 1 base from V and 7 bases from J; junction bases left unmatched: 1. The CDR3 here is CASSLEGGQPQHF. In DNA, the CDR3 is TGTGCCAGCAGCTTAGAAGGGGGCCAGCCCCAGCATTTT.

This chain uses TRBV5-1 with TRBJ1-2, with 9 bases that match TRBD1. Germline CDR1 reads SGHRS; CDR2 reads YFSETQ. The CDR3 extends over 13 amino acids. Trimming took 4 bases from V and 7 from J; bases not matched to a gene: 5. CDR3 nucleotide sequence: TGCGCCAGCAGCAGGACAGGGGAAGCTGGCTACACCTTC. Amino acids: CASSRTGEAGYTF.

This clone was recorded only once. One end of the junction is discordant with germline, which a read error may explain. The V gene is TRBV29-1, the J gene TRBJ2-1; 8 nucleotides match TRBD1. The CDR3 covers 15 residues. Germline CDR1 reads SQVTM; CDR2 reads ANQGSEA. The CDR3 protein is CSVEVLTGALFSRVF. The CDR3 region has the DNA TGCAGCGTTGAAGTCCTGACAGGGGCCCTGTTTTCGAGGGTCTTC.

This clone was observed a handful of times. The genes are TRBV28 and TRBJ2-1; TRBD1 matches at 9 bases. With 1 base clipped from V and 5 bases from J, the junction kept 3 bases outside the gene matches. Germline-derived CDR1 and CDR2 are MDHEN and SYDVKM. This CDR3 is built from 15 residues. The CDR3 is CASSLFTGGHNEQFF. The CDR3 DNA sequence: TGTGCCAGCAGTTTATTCACAGGGGGCCACAATGAGCAGTTCTTC. The full variable domain, rest sourced from reference TRBV28 and TRBJ2-1, is DVKVTQSSRYLVKRTGEKVFLECVQDMDHENMFWYRQDPGLGLRLIYFSYDVKMKEKGDIPEGYSVSREKKERFSLILESASTNQTSMYLCASSLFTGGHNEQFFGPGTRLTVL.